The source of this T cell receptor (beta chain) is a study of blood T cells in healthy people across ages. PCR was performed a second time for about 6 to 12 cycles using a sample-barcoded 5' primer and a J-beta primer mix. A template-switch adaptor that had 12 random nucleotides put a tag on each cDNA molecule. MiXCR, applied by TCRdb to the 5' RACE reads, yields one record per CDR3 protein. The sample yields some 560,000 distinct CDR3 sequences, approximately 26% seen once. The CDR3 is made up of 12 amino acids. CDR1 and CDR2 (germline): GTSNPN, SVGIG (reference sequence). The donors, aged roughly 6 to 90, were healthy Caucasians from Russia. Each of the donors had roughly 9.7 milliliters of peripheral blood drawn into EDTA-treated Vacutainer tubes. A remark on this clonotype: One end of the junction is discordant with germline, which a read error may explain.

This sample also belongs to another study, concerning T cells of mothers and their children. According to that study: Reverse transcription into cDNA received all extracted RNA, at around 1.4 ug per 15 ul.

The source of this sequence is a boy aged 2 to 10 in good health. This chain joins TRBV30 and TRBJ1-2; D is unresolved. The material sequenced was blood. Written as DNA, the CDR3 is TGTGCCTGGAGTTTCTCGGGCAGGCAGAGGATTTTC. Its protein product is CAWSFSGRQRIF.